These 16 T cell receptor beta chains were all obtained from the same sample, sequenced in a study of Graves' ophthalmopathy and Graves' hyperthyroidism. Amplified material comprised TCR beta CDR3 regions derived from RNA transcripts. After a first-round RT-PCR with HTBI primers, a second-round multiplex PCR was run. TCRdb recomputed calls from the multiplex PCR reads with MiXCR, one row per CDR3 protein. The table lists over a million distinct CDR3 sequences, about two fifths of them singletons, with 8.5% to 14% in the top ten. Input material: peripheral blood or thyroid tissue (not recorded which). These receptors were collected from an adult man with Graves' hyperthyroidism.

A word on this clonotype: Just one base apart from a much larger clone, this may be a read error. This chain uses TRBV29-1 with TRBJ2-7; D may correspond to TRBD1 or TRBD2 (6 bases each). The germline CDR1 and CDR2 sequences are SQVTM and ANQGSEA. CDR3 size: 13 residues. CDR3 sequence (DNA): TGCAGCGTTTCCGGGGGCGAATTGAACGAGCAGCACTTC. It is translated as CSVSGGELNEQHF.

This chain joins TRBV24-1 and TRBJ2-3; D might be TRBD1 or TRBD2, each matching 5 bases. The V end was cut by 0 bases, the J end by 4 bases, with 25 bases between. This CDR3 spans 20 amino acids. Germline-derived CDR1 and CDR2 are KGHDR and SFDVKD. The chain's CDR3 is CATSDLTGDTRSGFADTQYF. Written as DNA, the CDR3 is TGTGCCACCAGTGATTTGACAGGAGACACTAGATCCGGCTTCGCAGATACGCAGTATTTT.

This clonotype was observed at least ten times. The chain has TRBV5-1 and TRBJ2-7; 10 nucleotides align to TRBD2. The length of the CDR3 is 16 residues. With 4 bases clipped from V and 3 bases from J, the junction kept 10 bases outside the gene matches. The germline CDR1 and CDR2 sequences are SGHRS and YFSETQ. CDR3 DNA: TGCGCCAGCAGCCCGGAACCTAGCGGGAGACACTACGAGCAGTACTTC. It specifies CASSPEPSGRHYEQYF.

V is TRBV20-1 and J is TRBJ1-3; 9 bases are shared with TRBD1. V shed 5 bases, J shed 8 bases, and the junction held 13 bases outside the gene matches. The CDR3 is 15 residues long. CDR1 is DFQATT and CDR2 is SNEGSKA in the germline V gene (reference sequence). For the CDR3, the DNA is TGCAGTGCTGAGGGACAGGGTTACTATGGCTACACCATATATTTT. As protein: CSAEGQGYYGYTIYF.

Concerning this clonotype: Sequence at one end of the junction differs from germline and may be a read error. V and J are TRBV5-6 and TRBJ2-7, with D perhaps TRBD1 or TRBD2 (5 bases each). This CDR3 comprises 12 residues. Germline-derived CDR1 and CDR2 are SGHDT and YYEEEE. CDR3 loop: CASRGPMGEQHF. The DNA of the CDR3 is TGTGCCAGCAGAGGGCCGATGGGGGAGCAGCACTTC.

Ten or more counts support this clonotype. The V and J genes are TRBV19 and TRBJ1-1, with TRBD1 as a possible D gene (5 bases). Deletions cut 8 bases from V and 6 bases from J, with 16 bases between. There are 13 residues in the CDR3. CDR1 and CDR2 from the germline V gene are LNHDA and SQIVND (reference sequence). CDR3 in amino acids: CASFTPGQSEAFF. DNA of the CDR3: TGTGCCAGTTTCACCCCGGGGCAATCTGAAGCTTTCTTT.

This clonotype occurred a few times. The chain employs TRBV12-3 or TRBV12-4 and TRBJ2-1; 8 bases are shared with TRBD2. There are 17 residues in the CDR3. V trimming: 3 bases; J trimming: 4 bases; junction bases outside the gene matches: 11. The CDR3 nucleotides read TGTGCCAGCAGTTTCGGGGTAAGCGGGAGTCTGTACAATGAGCAGTTCTTC. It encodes CASSFGVSGSLYNEQFF.

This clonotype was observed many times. The CDR3 nucleotides read TGTGCCAGCAGCGATAGACAGGAAGGAGGTCAGCCCCAGCATTTT. Residues: CASSDRQEGGQPQHF. The rearrangement links TRBV9 to TRBJ1-5, with D tentatively TRBD1 (6 bases). V shed 3 bases and J shed 6 bases, with 16 bases lying between them. The length of the CDR3 is 15 residues. The germline V gene encodes CDR1 SGDLS and CDR2 YYNGEE.

The CDR3 sequence: CASTNGDRVYGYTF. DNA for the CDR3: TGTGCCAGCACTAACGGGGACAGGGTCTACGGCTACACCTTC. The rearrangement uses TRBV6-5 and TRBJ1-2, with 9 bases aligning to TRBD1. CDR1 is MNHEY, CDR2 SVGAGI, per germline. This CDR3 contains 14 residues. The J segment lost 8 bases and the V segment lost 7 bases, leaving 11 bases of the junction unmatched.

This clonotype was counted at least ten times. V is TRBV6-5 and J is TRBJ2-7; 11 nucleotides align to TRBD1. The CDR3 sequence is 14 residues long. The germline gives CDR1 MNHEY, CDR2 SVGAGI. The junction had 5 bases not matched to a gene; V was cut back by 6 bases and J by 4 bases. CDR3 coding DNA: TGTGCCAGCAGGATCCGGGACAGGGGGTACGAGCAGTACTTC. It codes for CASRIRDRGYEQYF.

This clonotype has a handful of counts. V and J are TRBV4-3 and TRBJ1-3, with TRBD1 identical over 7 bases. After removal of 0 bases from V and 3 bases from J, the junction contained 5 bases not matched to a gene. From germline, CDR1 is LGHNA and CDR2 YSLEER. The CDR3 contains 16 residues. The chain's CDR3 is CASSQEPGGFGNTIYF. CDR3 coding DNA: TGCGCCAGCAGCCAAGAACCAGGGGGTTTTGGAAACACCATATATTTT.

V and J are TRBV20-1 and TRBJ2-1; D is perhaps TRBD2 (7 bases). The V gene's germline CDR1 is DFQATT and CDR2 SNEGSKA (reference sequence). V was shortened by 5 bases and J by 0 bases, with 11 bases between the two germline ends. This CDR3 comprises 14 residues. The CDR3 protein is CSAWGGLSYNEQFF. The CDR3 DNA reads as TGCAGTGCTTGGGGGGGGCTCTCCTACAATGAGCAGTTCTTC.

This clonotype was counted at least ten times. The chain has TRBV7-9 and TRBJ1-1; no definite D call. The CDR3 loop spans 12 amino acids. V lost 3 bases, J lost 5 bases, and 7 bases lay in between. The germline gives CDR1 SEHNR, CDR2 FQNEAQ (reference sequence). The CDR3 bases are TGTGCCAGCAGCTTCGAGAGAACTGAAGCTTTCTTT. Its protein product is CASSFERTEAFF.

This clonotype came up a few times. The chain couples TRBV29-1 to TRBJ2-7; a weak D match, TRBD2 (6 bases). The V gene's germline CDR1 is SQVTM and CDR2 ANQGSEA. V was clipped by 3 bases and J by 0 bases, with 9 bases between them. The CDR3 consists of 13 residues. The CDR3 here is CSVEEGSSYEQYF. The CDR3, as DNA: TGCAGCGTTGAGGAGGGGTCCTCCTACGAGCAGTACTTC.

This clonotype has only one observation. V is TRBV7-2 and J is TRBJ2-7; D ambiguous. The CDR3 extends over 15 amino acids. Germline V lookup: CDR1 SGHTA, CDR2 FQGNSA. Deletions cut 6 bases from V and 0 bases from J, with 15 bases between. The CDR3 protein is CASSSPSLGSYEQYF. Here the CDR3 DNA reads TGTGCCAGCAGTTCCCCCTCCTTGGGCTCCTACGAGCAGTACTTC.

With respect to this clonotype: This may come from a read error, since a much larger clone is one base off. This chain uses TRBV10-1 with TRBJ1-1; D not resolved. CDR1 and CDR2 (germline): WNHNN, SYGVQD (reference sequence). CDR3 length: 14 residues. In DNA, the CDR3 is TGCGGTGCTCCGAGGTGGGGTGAGAACACTGAAGCTTTCTTT. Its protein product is CGAPRWGENTEAFF.